There are many counts of the clone carrying this TCR beta chain. CDR1 and CDR2 from the germline V gene are SGHDT and YYEEEE. V shed 4 bases and J shed 1 base, with 14 bases lying between them. The CDR3 loop spans 15 amino acids. A single record per CDR3 protein comes from TCRdb applying MiXCR to the 5' RACE reads. The repertoire holds more than 75,000 distinct CDR3 sequences, with 3.5% to 5.5% as singletons. As to time point: longitudinal time-point 3. Unsorted libraries used 2 million PBMCs kept at -80 degrees C. The data are from a study of neurological immune-mediated disorders. The genes are TRBV5-6 and TRBJ2-5; D ambiguous. The material sequenced was PBMCs. The origin of this receptor is a woman in her fifties or sixties with multiple sclerosis. CDR3 loop: CASSGWTAVQETQYF. DNA of the CDR3: TGTGCCAGCAGCGGGTGGACGGCGGTCCAAGAGACCCAGTACTTC.